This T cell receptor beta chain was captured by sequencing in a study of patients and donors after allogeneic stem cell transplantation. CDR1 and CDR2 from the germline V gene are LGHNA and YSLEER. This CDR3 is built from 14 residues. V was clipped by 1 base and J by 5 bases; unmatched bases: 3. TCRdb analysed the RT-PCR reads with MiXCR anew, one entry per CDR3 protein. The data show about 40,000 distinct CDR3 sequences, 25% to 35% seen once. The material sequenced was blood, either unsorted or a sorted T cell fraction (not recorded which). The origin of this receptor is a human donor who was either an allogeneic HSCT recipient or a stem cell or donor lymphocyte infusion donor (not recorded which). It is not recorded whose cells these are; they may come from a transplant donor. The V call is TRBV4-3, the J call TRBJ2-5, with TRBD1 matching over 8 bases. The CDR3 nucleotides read TGCGCCAGCAGCCAAGGACAGGGGTGGGAGACCCAGTACTTC. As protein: CASSQGQGWETQYF.